The next 12 T cell receptor beta chains were all read from a single sample in a study of OX40 agonist ivuxolimab in advanced cancers. Method: immunoSEQ multiplex PCR; TCRdb's copy keeps in-frame clones and lacks some. The sample comprises tens of thousands of clones, about 90% of which are singletons, and less than 8% rests with the top ten. Material: CD4+ or CD8+ T cells sorted from blood, obtained in a trial of the OX40 agonist ivuxolimab. The receptors were gathered from an adult with an advanced solid tumor such as melanoma, head and neck, liver or kidney cancer.

The gene calls are TRBV7-9 and TRBJ2-3, with TRBD2 as a possible D gene (6 bases). V shed 5 bases and J shed 2 bases, with 11 bases lying between them. The CDR3 extends over 14 amino acids. Per germline, CDR1 SEHNR and CDR2 FQNEAQ (reference sequence). CDR3 sequence (DNA): TGTGCCAGCAGCCCCCGACTAGTCACAGATACGCAGTATTTT. This translates into CASSPRLVTDTQYF.

Worth noting for this clone: One junction end disagrees with the germline gene, perhaps due to a read error. The chain links TRBV5-1 to TRBJ2-5; D is ambiguous. Germline CDR1 reads SGHRS; CDR2 reads YFSETQ. This CDR3 is built from 12 residues. The CDR3 here is CASSLPQETQYF. The CDR3 DNA is TGTGCCAGCAGCTTGCCGCAAGAGACCCAGTACTTC.

The chain combines TRBV7-9 with TRBJ1-1, with D perhaps matching TRBD1 (6 bases). This CDR3 spans 18 amino acids. The germline V and J ends were trimmed by 5 bases and 1 base, with 23 bases remaining between them. Germline V lookup: CDR1 SEHNR, CDR2 FQNEAQ (reference sequence). In DNA, the CDR3 is TGTGCCAGCAGCCGTACGGATAGGCCAGGGGTCCGGAACACTGAAGCTTTCTTT. It translates to CASSRTDRPGVRNTEAFF. The full variable domain, in which reference TRBV7-9 and TRBJ1-1 provide the parts outside the CDR3, is DTGVSQNPRHKITKRGQNVTFRCDPISEHNRLYWYRQTLGQGPEFLTYFQNEAQLEKSRLLSDRFSAERPKGSFSTLEIQRTEQGDSAMYLCASSRTDRPGVRNTEAFFGQGTRLTVV.

The rearrangement joins TRBV9 to TRBJ2-7; D might be TRBD1 (5 bases). Trimming removed 4 bases from V and 1 base from J, with 15 bases in between. The length of the CDR3 is 15 residues. The germline V gene has CDR1 SGDLS and CDR2 YYNGEE. The CDR3 nucleotides are TGTGCCAGCAGCCCCGGAAGGGGCCAGTCCTACGAGCAGTACTTC. Amino acids: CASSPGRGQSYEQYF.

This clone was seen a single time. This CDR3 reads CASSSGAGELFF. CDR3 nucleotides: TGCGCCAGCAGCTCGGGGGCCGGGGAGCTGTTTTTT. This chain connects TRBV5-1 to TRBJ2-2, with a tentative D call TRBD2 (6 bases). Germline CDR1 and CDR2: SGHRS and YFSETQ. Trimming cost V 3 bases and J 6 bases, with 6 bases left between them. This CDR3 spans 12 amino acids.

This clone appeared a few times. The chain joins TRBV27 to TRBJ1-2; D is uncertain. CDR1 and CDR2 (germline): MNHEY, SMNVEV (reference sequence). Trimming shortened V by 2 bases and J by 3 bases, and 10 bases separated the two germline ends. The CDR3 is 14 amino acids. This CDR3 is CASSLTGLDYGYTF. The CDR3 DNA sequence: TGTGCCAGCAGTTTAACGGGGTTGGACTATGGCTACACCTTC.

This rearrangement joins TRBV5-4 to TRBJ2-7; D remains ambiguous. CDR3 size: 12 residues. Looked up from germline, CDR1 is SGHNT and CDR2 is YYREEE (reference sequence). Trimming took off 0 bases at V and 5 bases at J, with 6 bases between the two ends. As DNA, the CDR3 is TGTGCCAGCAGCTTGGCCTGGGACGAGCAGTACTTC. This gives the protein CASSLAWDEQYF.

This chain uses TRBV28 with TRBJ2-7; perhaps TRBD2 as D (7 bases). The length of the CDR3 is 14 residues. Germline V lookup: CDR1 MDHEN, CDR2 SYDVKM. Trimming removed 4 bases from V and 5 bases from J, with 15 bases in between. The CDR3 protein is CASSSGGGRNEQYF. Written as DNA, the CDR3 is TGTGCCAGCAGTTCTGGGGGGGGGCGTAACGAGCAGTACTTC. The entire variable domain, with the rest obtained from reference TRBV28 and TRBJ2-7, is as follows: DVKVTQSSRYLVKRTGEKVFLECVQDMDHENMFWYRQDPGLGLRLIYFSYDVKMKEKGDIPEGYSVSREKKERFSLILESASTNQTSMYLCASSSGGGRNEQYFGPGTRLTVT.

This chain joins TRBV6-6 and TRBJ2-3; D gene uncertain. The CDR3 covers 16 residues. V shed 2 bases and J shed 2 bases, with 14 bases lying between them. Per the germline V gene, CDR1 is MNHNY and CDR2 is SVGAGI (reference sequence). The CDR3 sequence: CASSYVRARPTDTQYF. CDR3 DNA sequence: TGTGCCAGCAGTTACGTTAGGGCAAGGCCCACAGATACGCAGTATTTT.

The gene calls are TRBV19 and TRBJ2-5, with D unclear. This CDR3 spans 13 amino acids. V gave up 5 bases and J gave up 1 base, with 8 bases separating them. Germline CDR1 and CDR2: LNHDA and SQIVND (reference sequence). The CDR3 protein is CASSRVTQETQYF. CDR3 nucleotide sequence: TGTGCCAGTAGTCGAGTTACCCAAGAGACCCAGTACTTC.

The chain employs TRBV10-2 and TRBJ2-7; 9 positions agree with TRBD1. Trimming at V came to 8 bases and at J to 5 bases, leaving 4 bases not matched to a gene. CDR1 is WSHSY and CDR2 is SAAADI in the germline V gene. CDR3 length: 12 residues. The CDR3 spells CASHTGGHEQYF. CDR3 in DNA: TGCGCCAGCCATACAGGGGGCCACGAGCAGTACTTC.

This CDR3 is CASSSGAPRSEAFF. Here the CDR3 DNA reads TGTGCCAGCAGTTCGGGGGCACCGCGGTCGGAAGCTTTCTTT. This chain joins TRBV27 and TRBJ1-1; the D gene is possibly TRBD1 (6 bases). V was cut by 4 bases and J by 8 bases, with 17 bases left in between. Germline V gene data show CDR1 as MNHEY and CDR2 as SMNVEV (reference sequence). The CDR3 sequence is 14 residues long.